One sample yielded the 5 T cell receptor beta chains listed below, sequenced in a study of blood T cell repertoires in COVID-19. TCRdb's table, derived via immunoSEQ multiplex PCR, lists solely in-frame clones and lacks some. The sample contains approximately 200,000 clones, more than 85% of which appear only once. Sequences were obtained from peripheral blood. Every receptor here comes from a man aged 65 to 79 with active or convalescent COVID-19.

The chain has TRBV28 and TRBJ2-5; 8 nucleotides line up with TRBD1. The CDR3 totals 15 residues. Germline V gene data show CDR1 as MDHEN and CDR2 as SYDVKM. With V trimmed by 6 bases and J by 4 bases, 10 bases remained unmatched. In DNA, the CDR3 is TGTGCCAGCAGCCTCCCGACACAGGGGGTAGAGACCCAGTACTTC. This encodes CASSLPTQGVETQYF.

This chain connects TRBV6-5 to TRBJ1-2, with 7 bases lining up with TRBD1. Germline assignment: CDR1 MNHEY and CDR2 SVGAGI. Trimming took 5 bases from V and 8 from J; bases not matched to a gene: 14. CDR3 length equals 15 residues. The CDR3 DNA follows: TGTGCCAGCAGTCGCCACACAGGGGTCCCTGGAGGCTACACCTTC. Amino acids: CASSRHTGVPGGYTF.

The chain links TRBV10-2 to TRBJ1-1; 7 nucleotides agree with TRBD1. This CDR3 comprises 17 residues. From germline, CDR1 is WSHSY and CDR2 SAAADI. V trimming: 3 bases; J trimming: 0 bases; junction bases outside the gene matches: 10. CDR3 bases: TGCGCCAGCAGTGAAGCTTTGGGGACAGAAATGAACACTGAAGCTTTCTTT. It encodes CASSEALGTEMNTEAFF.

This clone was found once. The rearrangement uses TRBV25-1 and TRBJ1-1; D is perhaps TRBD1 (5 bases). Germline values: CDR1 MGHDK, CDR2 SYGVNS. There are 13 residues in the CDR3. The V end was cut by 3 bases, the J end by 2 bases, with 7 bases between. CDR3 region: CASSEQGNTEAFF. In DNA, the CDR3 is TGTGCCAGCAGTGAGCAGGGAAACACTGAAGCTTTCTTT.

This sequence joins TRBV7-9 and TRBJ2-5; TRBD1 matches at 9 bases. Germline-derived CDR1 and CDR2 are SEHNR and FQNEAQ (reference sequence). There are 15 residues in the CDR3. V trimming: 5 bases; J trimming: 5 bases; junction bases outside the gene matches: 9. The CDR3 nucleotides are TGTGCCAGCAGCCCGGGACAGGGAACAGGGGAGACCCAGTACTTC. Encoded protein: CASSPGQGTGETQYF.